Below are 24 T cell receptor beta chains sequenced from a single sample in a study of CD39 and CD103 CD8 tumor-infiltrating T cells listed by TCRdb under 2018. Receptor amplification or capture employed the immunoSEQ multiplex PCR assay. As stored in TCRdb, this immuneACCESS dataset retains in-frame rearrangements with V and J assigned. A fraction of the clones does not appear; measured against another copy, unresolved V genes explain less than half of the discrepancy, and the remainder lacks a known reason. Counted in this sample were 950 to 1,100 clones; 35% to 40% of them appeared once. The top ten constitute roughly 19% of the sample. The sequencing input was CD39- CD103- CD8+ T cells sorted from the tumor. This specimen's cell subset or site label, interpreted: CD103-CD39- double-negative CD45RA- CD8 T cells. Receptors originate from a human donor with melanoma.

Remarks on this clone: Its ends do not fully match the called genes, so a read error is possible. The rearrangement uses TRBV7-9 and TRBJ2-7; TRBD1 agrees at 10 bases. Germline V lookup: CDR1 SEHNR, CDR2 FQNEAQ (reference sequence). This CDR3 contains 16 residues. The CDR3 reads CASSHSGTGEVYEQYF. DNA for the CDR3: TGCGCCAGCAGCCACTCCGGGACAGGGGAGGTTTACGAGCAGTACTTC.

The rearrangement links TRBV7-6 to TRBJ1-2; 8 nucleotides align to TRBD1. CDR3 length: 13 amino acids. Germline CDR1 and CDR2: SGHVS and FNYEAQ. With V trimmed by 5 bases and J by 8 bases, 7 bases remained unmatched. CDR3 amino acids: CASSPTGVEGYTF. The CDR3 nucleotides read TGTGCCAGCAGCCCGACAGGGGTGGAAGGCTACACCTTC.

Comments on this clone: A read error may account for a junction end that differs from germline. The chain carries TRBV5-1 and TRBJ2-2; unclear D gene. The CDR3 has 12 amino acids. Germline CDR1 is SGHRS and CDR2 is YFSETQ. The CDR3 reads CASSSSFGELFF. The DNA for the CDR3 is TGTGCCAGCAGCTCTAGTTTTGGGGAGCTGTTTTTT. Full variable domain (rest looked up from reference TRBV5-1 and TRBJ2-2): KAGVTQTPRYLIKTRGQQVTLSCSPISGHRSVSWYQQTPGQGLQFLFEYFSETQRNKGNFPGRFSGRQFSNSRSEMNVSTLELGDSALYLCASSSSFGELFFGEGSRLTVL.

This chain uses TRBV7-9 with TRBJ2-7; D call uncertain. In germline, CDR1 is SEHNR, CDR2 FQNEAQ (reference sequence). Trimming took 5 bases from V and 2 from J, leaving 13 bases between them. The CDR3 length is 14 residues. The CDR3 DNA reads TGTGCCAGCAGCAACCTGGAGCGAGCCTACGAGCAGTACTTC. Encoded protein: CASSNLERAYEQYF.

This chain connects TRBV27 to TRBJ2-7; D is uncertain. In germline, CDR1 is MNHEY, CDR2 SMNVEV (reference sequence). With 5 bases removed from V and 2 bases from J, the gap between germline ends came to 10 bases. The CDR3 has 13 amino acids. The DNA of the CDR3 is TGTGCCAGCAGTCCCCTCAAGGCCTACGAGCAGTACTTC. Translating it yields CASSPLKAYEQYF.

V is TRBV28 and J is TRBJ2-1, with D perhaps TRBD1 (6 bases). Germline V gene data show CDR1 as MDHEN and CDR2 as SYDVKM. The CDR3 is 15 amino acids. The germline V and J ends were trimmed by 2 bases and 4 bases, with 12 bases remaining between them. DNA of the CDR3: TGTGCCAGCAGTTTACCCTGGACAGCATACAATGAGCAGTTCTTC. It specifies CASSLPWTAYNEQFF.

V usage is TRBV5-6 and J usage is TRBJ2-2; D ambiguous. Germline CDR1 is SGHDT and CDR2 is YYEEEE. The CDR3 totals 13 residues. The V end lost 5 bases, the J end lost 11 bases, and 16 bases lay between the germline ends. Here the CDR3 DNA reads TGTGCCAGCAGTTTATTCGTCCCGGGCGAGCTGTTTTTT. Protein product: CASSLFVPGELFF.

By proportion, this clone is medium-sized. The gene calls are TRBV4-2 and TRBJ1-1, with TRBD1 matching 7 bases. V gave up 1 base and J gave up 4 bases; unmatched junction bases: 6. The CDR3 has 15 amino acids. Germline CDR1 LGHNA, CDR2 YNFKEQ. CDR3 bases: TGTGCCAGCAGCCAAGGTGAGGGGGCTCTCACTGAAGCTTTCTTT. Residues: CASSQGEGALTEAFF.

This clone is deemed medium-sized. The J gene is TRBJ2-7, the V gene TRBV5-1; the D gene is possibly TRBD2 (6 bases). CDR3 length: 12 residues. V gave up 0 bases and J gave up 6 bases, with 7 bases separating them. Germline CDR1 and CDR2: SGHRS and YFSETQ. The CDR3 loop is CASSLAGGEQYF. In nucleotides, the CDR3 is TGCGCCAGCAGCTTGGCCGGGGGCGAGCAGTACTTC.

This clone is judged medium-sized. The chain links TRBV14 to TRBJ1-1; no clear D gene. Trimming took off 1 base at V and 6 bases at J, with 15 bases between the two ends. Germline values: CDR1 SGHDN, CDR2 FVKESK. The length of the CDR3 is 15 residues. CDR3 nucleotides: TGTGCCAGCAGCCAAGGCCACACCCATCGAGCTGAAGCTTTCTTT. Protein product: CASSQGHTHRAEAFF.

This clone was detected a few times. The CDR3 spells CASSLNSGGQFSPLHF. For the CDR3, the DNA is TGTGCCAGCAGCTTAAACTCGGGGGGCCAATTTTCACCCCTCCACTTT. This chain joins TRBV7-9 and TRBJ1-6, with D possibly TRBD1 on 6 matching bases. Trimming shortened V by 2 bases and J by 9 bases, and 17 bases separated the two germline ends. The CDR3 consists of 16 residues. Germline V gives CDR1 SEHNR, CDR2 FQNEAQ (reference sequence).

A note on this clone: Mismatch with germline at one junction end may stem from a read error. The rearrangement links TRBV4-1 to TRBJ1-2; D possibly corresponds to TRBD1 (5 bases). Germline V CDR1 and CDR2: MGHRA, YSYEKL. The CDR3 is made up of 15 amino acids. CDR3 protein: CASSLGGSTNYGYTF. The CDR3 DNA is TGTGCCAGCAGCCTGGGGGGGTCCACTAACTATGGCTACACCTTC.

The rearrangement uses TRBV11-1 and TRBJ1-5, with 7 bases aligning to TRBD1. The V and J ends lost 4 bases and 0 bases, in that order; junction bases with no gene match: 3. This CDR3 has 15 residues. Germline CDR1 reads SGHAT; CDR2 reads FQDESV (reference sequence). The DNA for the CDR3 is TGTGCCAGCAGCTCGGGGACAGTTAGCAATCAGCCCCAGCATTTT. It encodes CASSSGTVSNQPQHF.

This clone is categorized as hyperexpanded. CDR3 sequence (DNA): TGTGCCAGCAGCTTAAACTCGGGGGGCCAATTTTCACCCCTCCACTTT. It specifies CASSLNSGGQFSPLHF. The chain has TRBV11-2 and TRBJ1-6, with TRBD1 as a possible D gene (6 bases). The CDR3 has 16 amino acids. Per germline, CDR1 SGHAT and CDR2 FQNNGV. The V end was cut by 2 bases, the J end by 9 bases, with 17 bases between.

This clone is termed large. Here the CDR3 DNA reads TGTGCCAGCAGCTCCCTGTCGGGGGGGTCCTACGAGCAGTACTTC. Amino acids: CASSSLSGGSYEQYF. The chain uses TRBV7-2 and TRBJ2-7; 8 bases fit TRBD2. Germline V gene lookup returns CDR1 SGHTA and CDR2 FQGNSA. V lost 4 bases to trimming and J lost 1 base; unmatched junction nucleotides: 6. The CDR3 contains 15 residues.

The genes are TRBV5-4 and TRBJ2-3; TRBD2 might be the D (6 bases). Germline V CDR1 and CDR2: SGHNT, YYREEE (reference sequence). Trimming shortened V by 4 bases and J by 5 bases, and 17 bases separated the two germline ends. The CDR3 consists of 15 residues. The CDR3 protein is CASSQDRGGQDTQYF. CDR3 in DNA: TGTGCCAGCAGCCAAGACCGGGGAGGACAAGATACGCAGTATTTT.

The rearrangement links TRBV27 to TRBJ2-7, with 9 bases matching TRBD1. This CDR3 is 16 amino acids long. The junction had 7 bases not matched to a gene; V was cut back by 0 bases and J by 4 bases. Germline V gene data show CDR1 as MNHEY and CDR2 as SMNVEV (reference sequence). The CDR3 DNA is TGTGCCAGCAGTTTATCGACACAGGGGGCAAAGTACGAGCAGTACTTC. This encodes CASSLSTQGAKYEQYF.

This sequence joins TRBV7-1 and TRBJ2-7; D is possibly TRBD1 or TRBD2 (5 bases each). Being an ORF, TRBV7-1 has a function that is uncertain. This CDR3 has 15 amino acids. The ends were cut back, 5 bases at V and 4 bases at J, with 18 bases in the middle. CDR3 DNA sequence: TGTGCCAGCAGCCCTGGGGGAGCCCCCGGGTACGAGCAGTACTTC. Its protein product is CASSPGGAPGYEQYF.

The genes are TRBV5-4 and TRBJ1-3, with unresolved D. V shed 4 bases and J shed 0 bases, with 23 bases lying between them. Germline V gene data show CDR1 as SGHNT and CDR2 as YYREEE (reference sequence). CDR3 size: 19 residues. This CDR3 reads CASSQDRWSSVSSGNTIYF. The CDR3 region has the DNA TGTGCCAGCAGCCAAGACCGGTGGTCGTCTGTCAGCTCTGGAAACACCATATATTTT.

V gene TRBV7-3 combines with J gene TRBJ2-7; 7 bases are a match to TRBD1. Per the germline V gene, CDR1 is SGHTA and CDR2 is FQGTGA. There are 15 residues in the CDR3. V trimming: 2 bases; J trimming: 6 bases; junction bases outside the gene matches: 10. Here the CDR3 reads CASSLATGAPFEQYF. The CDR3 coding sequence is TGTGCCAGCAGCTTAGCCACAGGGGCTCCTTTCGAGCAGTACTTC.

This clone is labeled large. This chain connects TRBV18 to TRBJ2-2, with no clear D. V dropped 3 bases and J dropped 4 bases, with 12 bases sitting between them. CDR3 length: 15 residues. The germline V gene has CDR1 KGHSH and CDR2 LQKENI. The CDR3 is CASSPMDDTTGELFF. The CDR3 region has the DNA TGTGCCAGCTCACCGATGGACGATACCACCGGGGAGCTGTTTTTT.

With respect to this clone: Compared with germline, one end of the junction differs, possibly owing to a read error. The CDR3 loop reads CASSQGRSYEQYF. The CDR3 bases are TGCGCCAGCAGCCAAGGGAGAAGCTACGAGCAGTACTTC. This chain joins TRBV7-6 and TRBJ2-7; maybe TRBD2 (5 bases). The CDR3 has 13 amino acids. Germline V gene data show CDR1 as SGHVS and CDR2 as FNYEAQ.

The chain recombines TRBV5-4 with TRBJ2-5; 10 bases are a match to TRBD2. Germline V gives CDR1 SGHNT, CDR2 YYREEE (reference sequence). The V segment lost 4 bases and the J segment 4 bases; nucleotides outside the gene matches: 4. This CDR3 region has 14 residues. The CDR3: CASSGSGGRETQYF. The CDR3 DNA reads TGTGCCAGCAGCGGTAGCGGGGGGCGAGAGACCCAGTACTTC.

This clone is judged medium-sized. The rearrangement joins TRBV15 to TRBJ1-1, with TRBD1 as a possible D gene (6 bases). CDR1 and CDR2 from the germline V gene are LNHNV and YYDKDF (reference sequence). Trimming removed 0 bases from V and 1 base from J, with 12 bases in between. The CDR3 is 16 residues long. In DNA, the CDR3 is TGTGCCACCAGCAGAGAATGGGGGGGGGCGAACACTGAAGCTTTCTTT. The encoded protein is CATSREWGGANTEAFF.